This T cell receptor beta chain was documented in a study of blood T cell repertoires in COVID-19. Sequenced by immunoSEQ multiplex PCR; TCRdb stores in-frame clones only, minus some. The table lists about 55,000 clones, 80% to 90% of them singletons, with around 2.9% in the top ten. Germline CDR1 and CDR2: SGDLS and YYNGEE. V was pared by 0 bases and J by 0 bases, with 15 bases of the junction left unmatched. This CDR3 comprises 22 residues. The sequenced sample was peripheral blood. The receptor's source is an elderly man with acute or convalescent COVID-19. The chain recombines TRBV9 with TRBJ2-1, with 13 bases lining up with TRBD2. CDR3 in amino acids: CASSVATKGGLAGRSSYNEQFF. The CDR3 DNA follows: TGTGCCAGCAGCGTAGCTACTAAGGGGGGACTAGCGGGGAGGAGCTCCTACAATGAGCAGTTCTTC.